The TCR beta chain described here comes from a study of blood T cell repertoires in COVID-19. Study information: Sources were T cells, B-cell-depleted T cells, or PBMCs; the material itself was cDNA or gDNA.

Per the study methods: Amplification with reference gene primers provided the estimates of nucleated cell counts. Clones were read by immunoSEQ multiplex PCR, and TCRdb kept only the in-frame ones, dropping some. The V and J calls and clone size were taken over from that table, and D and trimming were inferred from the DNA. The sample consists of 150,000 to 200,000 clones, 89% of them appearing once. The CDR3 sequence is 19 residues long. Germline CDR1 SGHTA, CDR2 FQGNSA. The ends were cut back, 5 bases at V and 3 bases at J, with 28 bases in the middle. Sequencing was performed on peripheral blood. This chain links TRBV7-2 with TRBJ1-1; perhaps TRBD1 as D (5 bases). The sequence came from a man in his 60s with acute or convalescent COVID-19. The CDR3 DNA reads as TGTGCCAGCAGCCCGCGGCGGTCGAATTTCAGGGTTATGGACACTGAAGCTTTCTTT. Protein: CASSPRRSNFRVMDTEAFF.